A single sample is the source of the 19 T cell receptor beta chains below, sequenced in a study of cytomegalovirus exposure and HLA in healthy donors. 60 Vbeta and 13 Jbeta primers were used in PCR. Produced via immunoSEQ multiplex PCR; TCRdb's table is partial and in-frame only. The sample gives 90,000 to 100,000 clones, about a tenth of which show up once; 4.5% to 6.5% is in the top ten. Sequencing used PBMCs. The receptor source for this set is a man in his fifties in good health and CMV-seropositive.

Notes on this clone: The junction and the germline gene differ at one end; a read error may be behind it. The chain joins TRBV6-6 to TRBJ1-6; 8 bases align to TRBD1. The CDR3 totals 11 residues. The germline CDR1 and CDR2 sequences are MNHNY and SVGAGI (reference sequence). CDR3 nucleotide sequence: TGTGCCAGCAGTGGACAGGGAGGTTCAGGTTTT. Amino acid sequence: CASSGQGGSGF.

This clone was detected a few times. The chain joins TRBV19 to TRBJ1-2; 9 positions match TRBD1. In germline, CDR1 is LNHDA, CDR2 SQIVND (reference sequence). The CDR3 runs 16 residues. V gave up 1 base and J gave up 2 bases; unmatched junction bases: 5. The CDR3 here is CASSIGKGQGNYGYTF. As DNA, the CDR3 is TGTGCCAGTAGTATAGGGAAAGGACAGGGGAACTATGGCTACACCTTC.

The genes are TRBV4-1 and TRBJ2-4, with D possibly being TRBD1 (5 bases). From germline, CDR1 is MGHRA and CDR2 YSYEKL. The CDR3 has 17 residues. Trimming removed 4 bases at V and 4 bases at J, with 20 bases between. DNA of the CDR3: TGCGCCAGCAGCCCCGAGGACATGGGAAAATCAAAAAACATTCAGTACTTC. Its protein product is CASSPEDMGKSKNIQYF.

V usage is TRBV18 and J usage is TRBJ1-2; 9 bases fit TRBD1. The CDR3 is 17 amino acids. Unmatched junction bases numbered 9, after V lost 3 bases and J lost 1 base. Germline V gene data show CDR1 as KGHSH and CDR2 as LQKENI. The CDR3 coding sequence is TGTGCCAGCTCACCTCCGACCGGGACAGGGATTAACTATGGCTACACCTTC. Protein sequence: CASSPPTGTGINYGYTF. The full variable domain, completed using reference TRBV18 and TRBJ1-2, is NAGVMQNPRHLVRRRGQEARLRCSPMKGHSHVYWYRQLPEEGLKFMVYLQKENIIDESGMPKERFSAEFPKEGPSILRIQQVVRGDSAAYFCASSPPTGTGINYGYTFGSGTRLTVV.

V usage is TRBV30 and J usage is TRBJ2-1; a possible D gene is TRBD2 (6 bases). The V and J ends lost 4 bases and 0 bases respectively, with 10 bases between them. This CDR3 region has 14 residues. Germline assignment: CDR1 GTSNPN and CDR2 SVGIG (reference sequence). The CDR3 DNA reads TGTGCCTGGAAGGAGACTAGCTCCTACAATGAGCAGTTCTTC. It specifies CAWKETSSYNEQFF.

This clone was seen only a few times. The J gene is TRBJ2-1, the V gene TRBV10-3; the D gene is possibly TRBD1 (5 bases). Trimming took off 3 bases at V and 5 bases at J, with 8 bases between the two ends. The CDR3 consists of 13 residues. Per germline, CDR1 ENHRY and CDR2 SYGVKD. CDR3 nucleotides: TGTGCCATCAGTGAAAGGGGAAACAATGAGCAGTTCTTC. Translation: CAISERGNNEQFF.

Only a few counts were recorded for this clone. The chain has TRBV7-3 and TRBJ2-5, with a tentative D call TRBD1 (6 bases). Near its end, the DNA agrees better with TRBJ2-7, so the J call may be wrong. This CDR3 comprises 15 residues. Per the germline V gene, CDR1 is SGHTA and CDR2 is FQGTGA. This CDR3 reads CASSPVGASLGEQYF. CDR3 nucleotide sequence: TGTGCCAGCAGCCCGGTGGGGGCTAGTTTGGGCGAGCAGTACTTC.

This clone was observed a handful of times. The chain joins TRBV30 to TRBJ2-4, with a tentative D call TRBD1 (5 bases). The CDR3 totals 12 residues. Germline V lookup: CDR1 GTSNPN, CDR2 SVGIG (reference sequence). The V and J ends lost 6 bases and 6 bases respectively, with 12 bases between them. Here the CDR3 reads CACASQGNIQYF. CDR3 DNA: TGTGCCTGTGCCAGCCAGGGAAACATTCAGTACTTC.

This clone has more than one count but fewer than ten. This rearrangement joins TRBV7-2 to TRBJ2-5; possibly TRBD2 for D (7 bases). The CDR3 has 16 residues. The V gene lost 5 bases and the J gene lost 2 bases, with 18 bases spanning the gap. CDR1 is SGHTA and CDR2 is FQGNSA in the germline V gene. The CDR3: CASSPGGRGRQETQYF. As DNA, the CDR3 is TGTGCCAGCAGCCCCGGGGGGCGGGGCCGTCAAGAGACCCAGTACTTC.

The rearrangement links TRBV13 to TRBJ2-7; 12 bases map to TRBD1. The V gene end was trimmed by 8 bases and the J gene end by 6 bases; junction bases not matched to a gene: 8. The CDR3 is made up of 14 amino acids. Germline loops: CDR1 PRHDT, CDR2 FYEKMQ (reference sequence). The CDR3 DNA reads as TGTGCCAGCCTAACCGGGACAGGGGGCGGCGAGCAGTACTTC. Translating gives CASLTGTGGGEQYF.

The gene calls are TRBV27 and TRBJ2-5; 10 bases fit TRBD1. CDR3 length: 15 residues. CDR1 and CDR2 (germline): MNHEY, SMNVEV (reference sequence). V lost 6 bases, J lost 5 bases, and 9 bases stayed unmatched. Here the CDR3 reads CASSPATGGVETQYF. CDR3 nucleotides: TGTGCCAGCAGCCCGGCGACAGGGGGCGTGGAGACCCAGTACTTC.

The J gene is TRBJ1-2, the V gene TRBV6-5; maybe TRBD1 (5 bases). The CDR3 runs 14 residues. Germline values: CDR1 MNHEY, CDR2 SVGAGI. V lost 7 bases and J 0 bases, leaving 12 bases between the germline ends. The chain's CDR3 is CASNSGRANYGYTF. CDR3 DNA sequence: TGTGCCAGCAACTCAGGGCGCGCTAACTATGGCTACACCTTC.

This clone has more than one count but fewer than ten. The chain uses TRBV4-3 and TRBJ2-5; D ambiguous. The germline CDR1 and CDR2 sequences are LGHNA and YSLEER. CDR3 length: 13 residues. With 3 bases removed from V and 3 bases from J, the gap between germline ends came to 8 bases. In nucleotides, the CDR3 is TGCGCCAGCAGCCAGAGGCTAGAAGAGACCCAGTACTTC. This gives the protein CASSQRLEETQYF.

This clone has a handful of counts. The chain carries TRBV2 and TRBJ2-7; 9 positions agree with TRBD1. The CDR3 runs to 13 residues. V lost 7 bases to trimming and J lost 3 bases; unmatched junction nucleotides: 4. Germline V gene data show CDR1 as SNHLY and CDR2 as FYNNEI. The chain's CDR3 is CASNGDRVYEQYF. The CDR3 DNA sequence: TGTGCCAGCAACGGGGACAGGGTCTACGAGCAGTACTTC.

The chain employs TRBV6-5 and TRBJ1-5; D may be TRBD1 (6 bases). This CDR3 is built from 15 residues. Trimming removed 0 bases at V and 4 bases at J, with 10 bases between. In germline, CDR1 is MNHEY, CDR2 SVGAGI. CDR3 DNA sequence: TGTGCCAGCAGTTACTCAGGGGGGGGGAATCAGCCCCAGCATTTT. Its translation is CASSYSGGGNQPQHF.

There are a few counts of this clone. The chain couples TRBV28 to TRBJ1-1; D is unresolved. The CDR3 extends over 14 amino acids. The V end was cut by 5 bases, the J end by 8 bases, with 18 bases between. From germline, CDR1 is MDHEN and CDR2 SYDVKM. This CDR3 reads CASSPWGAREEAFF. DNA for the CDR3: TGTGCCAGCAGTCCTTGGGGTGCCCGGGAAGAAGCTTTCTTT.

This chain joins TRBV4-2 and TRBJ2-3, with D possibly being TRBD2 (5 bases). Trimming removed 3 bases from V and 2 bases from J, with 15 bases in between. Germline CDR1 LGHNA, CDR2 YNFKEQ. This CDR3 is 16 amino acids long. The CDR3 nucleotides are TGTGCCAGCAGCCAGGGTTCGAACGGGATCACAGATACGCAGTATTTT. Translation gives CASSQGSNGITDTQYF.

V gene TRBV10-3 combines with J gene TRBJ1-5; TRBD1 might be the D (5 bases). Looked up from germline, CDR1 is ENHRY and CDR2 is SYGVKD. The CDR3 totals 15 residues. V was cut by 2 bases and J by 0 bases, with 8 bases left in between. The CDR3 loop reads CAISETGHSNQPQHF. CDR3 DNA sequence: TGTGCCATCAGTGAGACAGGCCATAGCAATCAGCCCCAGCATTTT.

This clone was counted between two and nine times. The chain employs TRBV5-1 and TRBJ2-7, with D possibly TRBD1 on 6 matching bases. V lost 4 bases, J lost 6 bases, and 14 bases lay in between. Germline-derived CDR1 and CDR2 are SGHRS and YFSETQ. The CDR3 is 13 amino acids. CDR3 DNA sequence: TGCGCCAGCAGCCAGATAGGACAGCGCGAGCAGTACTTC. Its translation is CASSQIGQREQYF.